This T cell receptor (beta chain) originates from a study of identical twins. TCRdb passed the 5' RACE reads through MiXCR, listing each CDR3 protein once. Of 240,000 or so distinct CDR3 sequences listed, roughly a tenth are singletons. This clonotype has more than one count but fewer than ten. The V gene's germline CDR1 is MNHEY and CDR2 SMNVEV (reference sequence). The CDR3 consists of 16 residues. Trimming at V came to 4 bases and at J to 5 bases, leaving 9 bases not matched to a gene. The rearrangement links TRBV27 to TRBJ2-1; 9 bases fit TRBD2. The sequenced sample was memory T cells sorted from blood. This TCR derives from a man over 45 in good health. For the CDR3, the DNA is TGTGCCAGCAGTTATATCGCGGGGGGGGACAACAATGAGCAGTTCTTC. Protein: CASSYIAGGDNNEQFF.